Shown below are 4 T cell receptor beta chains from a single sample sequenced in a study of blood T cell repertoires in COVID-19. This table comes from immunoSEQ multiplex PCR, and its TCRdb copy is limited to in-frame clones, with some not included. Here the sample spans hundreds of thousands of clones, approximately 91% being singletons. Source material: peripheral blood. These receptors came from a man between 60 and 70 years old who had recovered from COVID-19.

The chain recombines TRBV3-1 (or the pseudogene TRBV3-2) with TRBJ2-1; TRBD1 matches at 11 bases. CDR1 and CDR2 (germline): LGHDT, YNNKEL (reference sequence). This CDR3 has 18 residues. The trim removed 3 bases at V and 7 bases at J, leaving 14 bases unmatched. CDR3 nucleotides: TGTGCCAGCAGCCACGCCTTCAGCGGGACAGGGGGTTTTAATGAGCAGTTCTTC. This codes for CASSHAFSGTGGFNEQFF.

The chain combines TRBV9 with TRBJ1-1; TRBD1 matches at 10 bases. CDR1 and CDR2 (germline): SGDLS, YYNGEE. This CDR3 is 16 amino acids long. The V and J ends lost 0 bases and 1 base, in that order; junction bases with no gene match: 3. CDR3 sequence (DNA): TGTGCCAGCAGCGTAGGGCGGACAGGGGGGAACACTGAAGCTTTCTTT. Its translation: CASSVGRTGGNTEAFF.

This chain uses TRBV3-1 (or the pseudogene TRBV3-2) with TRBJ2-2; 8 bases agree with TRBD2. V lost 3 bases and J lost 3; bases outside the gene matches: 3. The germline CDR1 and CDR2 sequences are LGHDT and YNNKEL (reference sequence). This CDR3 spans 15 amino acids. CDR3 DNA: TGTGCCAGCAGCCACGGGGGGGGCGACACCGGGGAGCTGTTTTTT. This codes for CASSHGGGDTGELFF.

The rearrangement links TRBV19 to TRBJ1-2; 7 positions agree with TRBD1. Trimming took 9 bases from V and 4 from J; bases not matched to a gene: 11. This CDR3 has 14 amino acids. Germline CDR1 reads LNHDA; CDR2 reads SQIVND (reference sequence). CDR3 bases: TGTGCCAGCACCGACAGGGCCGCTCCCTATGGCTACACCTTC. It codes for CASTDRAAPYGYTF.